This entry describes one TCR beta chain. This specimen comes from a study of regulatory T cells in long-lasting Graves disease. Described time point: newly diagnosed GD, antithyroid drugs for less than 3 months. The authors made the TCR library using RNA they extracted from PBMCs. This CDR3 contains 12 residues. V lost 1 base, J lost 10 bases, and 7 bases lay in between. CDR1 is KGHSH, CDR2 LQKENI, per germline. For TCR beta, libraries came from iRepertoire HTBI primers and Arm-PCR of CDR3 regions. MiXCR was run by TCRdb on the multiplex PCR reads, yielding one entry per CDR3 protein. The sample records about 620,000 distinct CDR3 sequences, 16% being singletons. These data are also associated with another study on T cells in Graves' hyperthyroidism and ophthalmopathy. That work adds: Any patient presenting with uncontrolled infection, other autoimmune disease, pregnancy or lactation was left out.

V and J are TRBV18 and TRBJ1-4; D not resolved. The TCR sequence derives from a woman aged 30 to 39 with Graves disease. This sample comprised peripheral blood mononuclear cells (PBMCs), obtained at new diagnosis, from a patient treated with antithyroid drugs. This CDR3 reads CASSPLNSKLFF. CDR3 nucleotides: TGTGCCAGCTCACCACTGAACTCAAAACTGTTTTTT. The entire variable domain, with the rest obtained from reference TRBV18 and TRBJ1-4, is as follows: NAGVMQNPRHLVRRRGQEARLRCSPMKGHSHVYWYRQLPEEGLKFMVYLQKENIIDESGMPKERFSAEFPKEGPSILRIQQVVRGDSAAYFCASSPLNSKLFFGSGTQLSVL.